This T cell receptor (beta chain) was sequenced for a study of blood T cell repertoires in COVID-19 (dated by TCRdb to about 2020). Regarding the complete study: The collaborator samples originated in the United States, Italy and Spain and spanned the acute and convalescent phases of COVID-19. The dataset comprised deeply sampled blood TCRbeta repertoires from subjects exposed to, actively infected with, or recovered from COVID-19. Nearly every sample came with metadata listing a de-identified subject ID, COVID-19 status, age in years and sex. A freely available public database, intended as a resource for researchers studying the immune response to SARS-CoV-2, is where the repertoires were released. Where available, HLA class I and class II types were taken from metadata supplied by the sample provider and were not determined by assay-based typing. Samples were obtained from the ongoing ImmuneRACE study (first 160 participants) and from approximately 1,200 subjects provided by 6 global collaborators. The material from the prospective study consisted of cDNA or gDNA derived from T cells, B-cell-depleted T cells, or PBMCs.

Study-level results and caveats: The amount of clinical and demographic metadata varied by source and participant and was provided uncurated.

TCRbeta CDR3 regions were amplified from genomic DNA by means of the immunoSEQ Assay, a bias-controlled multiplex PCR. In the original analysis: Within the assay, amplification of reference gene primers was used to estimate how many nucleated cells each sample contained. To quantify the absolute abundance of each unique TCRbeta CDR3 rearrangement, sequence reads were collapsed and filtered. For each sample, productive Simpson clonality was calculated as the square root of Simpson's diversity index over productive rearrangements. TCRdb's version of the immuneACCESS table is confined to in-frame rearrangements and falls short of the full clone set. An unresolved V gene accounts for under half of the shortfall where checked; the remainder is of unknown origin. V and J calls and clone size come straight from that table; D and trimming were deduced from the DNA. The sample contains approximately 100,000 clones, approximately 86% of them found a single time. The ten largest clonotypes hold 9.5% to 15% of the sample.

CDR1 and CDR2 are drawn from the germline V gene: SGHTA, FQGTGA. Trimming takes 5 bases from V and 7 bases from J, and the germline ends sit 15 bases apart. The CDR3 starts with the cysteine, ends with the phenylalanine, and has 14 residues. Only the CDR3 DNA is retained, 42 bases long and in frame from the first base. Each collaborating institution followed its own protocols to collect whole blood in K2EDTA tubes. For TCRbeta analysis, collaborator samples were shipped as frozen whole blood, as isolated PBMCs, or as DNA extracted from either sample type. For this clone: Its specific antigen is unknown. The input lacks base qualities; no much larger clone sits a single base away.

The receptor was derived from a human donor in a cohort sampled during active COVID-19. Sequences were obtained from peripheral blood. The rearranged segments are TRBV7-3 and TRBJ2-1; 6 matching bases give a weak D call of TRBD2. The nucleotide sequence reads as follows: TGTGCCAGCAGCCATCCGGGAGCTTATAATGAGCAGTTCTTC. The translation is CASSHPGAYNEQFF. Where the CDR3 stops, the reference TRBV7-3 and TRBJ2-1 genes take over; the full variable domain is GAGVSQTPSNKVTEKGKYVELRCDPISGHTALYWYRQSLGQGPEFLIYFQGTGAADDSGLPNDRFFAVRPEGSVSTLKIQRTERGDSAVYLCASSHPGAYNEQFFGPGTRLTVL.